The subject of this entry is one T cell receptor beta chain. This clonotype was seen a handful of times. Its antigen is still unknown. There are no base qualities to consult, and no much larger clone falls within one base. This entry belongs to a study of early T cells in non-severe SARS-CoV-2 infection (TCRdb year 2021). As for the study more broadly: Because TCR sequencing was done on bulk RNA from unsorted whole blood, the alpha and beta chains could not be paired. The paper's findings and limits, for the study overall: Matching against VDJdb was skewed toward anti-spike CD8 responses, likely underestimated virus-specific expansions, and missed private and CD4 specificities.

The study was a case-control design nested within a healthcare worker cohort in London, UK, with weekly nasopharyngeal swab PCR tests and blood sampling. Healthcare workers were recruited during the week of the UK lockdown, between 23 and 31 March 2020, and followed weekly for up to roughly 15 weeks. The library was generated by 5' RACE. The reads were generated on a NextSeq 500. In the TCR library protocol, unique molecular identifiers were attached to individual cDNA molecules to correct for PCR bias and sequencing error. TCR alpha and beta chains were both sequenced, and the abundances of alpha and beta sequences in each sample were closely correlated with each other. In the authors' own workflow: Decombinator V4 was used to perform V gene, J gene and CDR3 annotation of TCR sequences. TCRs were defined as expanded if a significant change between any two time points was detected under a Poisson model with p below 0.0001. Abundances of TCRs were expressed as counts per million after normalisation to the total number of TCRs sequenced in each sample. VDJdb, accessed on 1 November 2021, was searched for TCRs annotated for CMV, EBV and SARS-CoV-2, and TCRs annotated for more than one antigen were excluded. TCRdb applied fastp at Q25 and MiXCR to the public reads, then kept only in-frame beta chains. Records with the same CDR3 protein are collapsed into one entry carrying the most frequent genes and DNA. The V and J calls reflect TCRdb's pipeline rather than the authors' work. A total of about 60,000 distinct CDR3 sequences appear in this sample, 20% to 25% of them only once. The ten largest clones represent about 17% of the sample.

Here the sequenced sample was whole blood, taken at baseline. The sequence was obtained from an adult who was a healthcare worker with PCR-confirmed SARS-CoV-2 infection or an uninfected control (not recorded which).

In nucleotide form, the sequence is TGCAGTGCTTTTACAACCGAAGCTTTCTTT. It encodes CSAFTTEAFF. The chain is encoded by TRBV20-1 joined to TRBJ1-1; no D gene call is confident. CDR1 is given as DFQATT and CDR2 as SNEGSKA, both from the germline V gene (reference sequence). From the cysteine up to the phenylalanine, the CDR3 has a length of 10 residues. Kept here is only the CDR3 DNA, which spans 30 bases and is read in frame from base 1. The V and J ends are trimmed by 5 bases and 8 bases, leaving 9 bases between them.